A single T cell receptor (beta chain) is shown here with its context. The data were obtained in a study of technical replicates of blood from a handful of donors. The germline V and J ends were trimmed by 5 bases and 3 bases, with 5 bases remaining between them. The CDR3 has 11 residues. Germline V gene sequence: CDR1 MDHEN, CDR2 SYDVKM. Profiling relied on immunoSEQ multiplex PCR, and the TCRdb table lists in-frame clones only, not all of them. The table shows under 85,000 clones, with less than 98% occurring only once. Specimen: T cells isolated from PBMCs. The receptor was isolated from a human donor in good health. The chain has TRBV28 and TRBJ2-7; D not resolved. CDR3: CASSVSYEQYF. In DNA form, the CDR3 reads TGTGCCAGCAGTGTTAGCTACGAGCAGTACTTC.